This TCR beta chain appears in the sequencing data of a study of T cell changes during pregnancy in multiple sclerosis (dated by TCRdb to between 2018 and 2021). About the full investigation: The study looked at changes in the T cell repertoire across pregnancy in women with multiple sclerosis.

Cut back by 9 bases and 4 bases, the V and J ends lie 25 bases apart. The CDR3 has 17 amino acids, counting the end cysteine and phenylalanine. Only CDR3 DNA is held: 51 bases, read in frame from base 1. The CDR1 and CDR2 encoded by the germline V gene are MDHEN and SYDVKM. In regard to this clone: Which antigen it targets is not known. There are no base qualities to consult, and no much larger clone falls within one base.

The library was produced with the immunoSEQ multiplex PCR assay. This immuneACCESS table, as held by TCRdb, lists in-frame sequences with V and J called but not all clones. Of the missing ones, under half trace to an unresolved V gene in checked studies; the others have no known cause. For this sample the table gives 58,000 or so clones, of which around nine tenths were detected only once. The ten largest clones take up roughly 2% of the sample. This chain joins TRBV28 to TRBJ2-1; 5 matching bases give a weak D call of TRBD2. Sample: peripheral blood, taken in the first trimester of pregnancy. This TCR was recovered from a female donor in good health, enrolled as a control in a pregnancy study. The nucleotide sequence reads TGTGCCAGTTCGGGTGAGGGAAGGCGATCTTCATACAATGAGCAGTTCTTC. Its amino acids are CASSGEGRRSSYNEQFF. The entire variable domain, with the stretches around the CDR3 drawn from the reference TRBV28 and TRBJ2-1 proteins, is DVKVTQSSRYLVKRTGEKVFLECVQDMDHENMFWYRQDPGLGLRLIYFSYDVKMKEKGDIPEGYSVSREKKERFSLILESASTNQTSMYLCASSGEGRRSSYNEQFFGPGTRLTVL.